Presented here are 21 T cell receptor beta chains from one specimen sequenced in a study of blood T cell repertoires in COVID-19. Clones were read by immunoSEQ multiplex PCR, and TCRdb kept only the in-frame ones, dropping some. This table has some 490,000 clones, about 88% appearing once. Sequenced material: PBMCs or T cells enriched from blood (not recorded which). Receptors were obtained from a woman aged 60-70 years who had recovered from COVID-19.

This clone was picked up one time. DNA for the CDR3: TGTGCCTCCTCCGGGACAGGGCTCTATGGCTACACCTTC. Residues: CASSGTGLYGYTF. The chain is built from TRBV10-3 and TRBJ1-2; 9 bases match TRBD1. Germline V gene lookup returns CDR1 ENHRY and CDR2 SYGVKD. The trim removed 11 bases at V and 4 bases at J, leaving 8 bases unmatched. The CDR3 consists of 13 residues.

J is TRBJ2-1 and V is TRBV5-4; no clear D. Deletions cut 4 bases from V and 2 bases from J, with 16 bases between. The CDR3 is made up of 16 amino acids. CDR1 and CDR2 from the germline V gene are SGHNT and YYREEE (reference sequence). The CDR3 DNA reads as TGTGCCAGCAGCGAGCAACCTATTTCCCCCTACAATGAGCAGTTCTTC. As protein: CASSEQPISPYNEQFF.

In nucleotides, the CDR3 is TGTGCCTGGAGCCAAGCTGGTAGCAATCAGCCCCAGCATTTT. Translating it yields CAWSQAGSNQPQHF. The chain links TRBV30 to TRBJ1-5; D is unclear. Germline V gives CDR1 GTSNPN, CDR2 SVGIG (reference sequence). The V gene lost 3 bases and the J gene lost 0 bases, with 9 bases spanning the gap. The CDR3 contains 14 residues.

This chain uses TRBV7-8 with TRBJ1-1; tentative D call: TRBD1 (5 bases). The germline CDR1 and CDR2 sequences are SGHVS and FQNEAQ. The CDR3 loop spans 14 amino acids. The V gene lost 3 bases and the J gene lost 2 bases, with 10 bases spanning the gap. The CDR3 coding sequence is TGTGCCAGCAGCTTTCGAAGGGGCAACACTGAAGCTTTCTTT. Residues: CASSFRRGNTEAFF.

The rearrangement uses TRBV5-1 and TRBJ2-4; D may be TRBD2 (7 bases). The CDR3 loop spans 14 amino acids. Trimming removed 6 bases from V and 5 bases from J, with 15 bases in between. Germline loops: CDR1 SGHRS, CDR2 YFSETQ. The CDR3 bases are TGCGCCAGCACCCGAGGGGGGGATGAAAACATTCAGTACTTC. Translation gives CASTRGGDENIQYF.

The genes are TRBV5-1 and TRBJ2-1; a possible D gene is TRBD1 (6 bases). The CDR3 loop spans 15 amino acids. From germline, CDR1 is SGHRS and CDR2 YFSETQ. Between the trimmed V and J ends, which lost 2 bases and 0 bases, there was a span of 9 bases. CDR3 in DNA: TGCGCCAGCAGCTTTCTAGGGGGCTCCTACAATGAGCAGTTCTTC. The encoded protein is CASSFLGGSYNEQFF. The whole variable domain, remainder taken from reference TRBV5-1 and TRBJ2-1, is KAGVTQTPRYLIKTRGQQVTLSCSPISGHRSVSWYQQTPGQGLQFLFEYFSETQRNKGNFPGRFSGRQFSNSRSEMNVSTLELGDSALYLCASSFLGGSYNEQFFGPGTRLTVL.

The rearrangement uses TRBV6-5 and TRBJ1-1; possibly TRBD1 for D (5 bases). The CDR3 runs 14 residues. Germline CDR1 and CDR2: MNHEY and SVGAGI. Trimming took 6 bases from V and 1 from J, leaving 12 bases between them. In DNA form, the CDR3 reads TGTGCCAGCAGCCCACAGGTGGGGAACACTGAAGCTTTCTTT. It encodes CASSPQVGNTEAFF.

The chain combines TRBV5-1 with TRBJ1-1, with D maybe TRBD1 (6 bases). This CDR3 region has 14 residues. V gave up 0 bases and J gave up 4 bases, with 10 bases separating them. Per the germline V gene, CDR1 is SGHRS and CDR2 is YFSETQ. The CDR3, as DNA: TGCGCCAGCAGCTTGGACGTCAGGGGCACTGAAGCTTTCTTT. As protein: CASSLDVRGTEAFF.

The rearrangement uses TRBV30 and TRBJ2-7; 8 bases are shared with TRBD1. This CDR3 spans 13 amino acids. Germline CDR1 and CDR2: GTSNPN and SVGIG (reference sequence). The trim removed 2 bases at V and 6 bases at J, leaving 6 bases unmatched. The CDR3 DNA follows: TGTGCCTGGAGTAAGGGACAGGAGACCGAGCAGTACTTC. Translation: CAWSKGQETEQYF.

This chain connects TRBV10-1 to TRBJ2-2, with 7 bases that match TRBD2. From germline, CDR1 is WNHNN and CDR2 SYGVQD (reference sequence). The CDR3 is made up of 15 amino acids. J gave up 5 bases and V 3 bases, and 6 bases lay outside the gene matches. This CDR3 is CASSDLLGGTGELFF. DNA for the CDR3: TGCGCCAGCAGTGACCTCTTGGGAGGGACCGGGGAGCTGTTTTTT.

The V and J genes are TRBV18 and TRBJ2-2, with D perhaps matching TRBD2 (6 bases). The CDR3 has 17 amino acids. The ends were cut back, 0 bases at V and 2 bases at J, with 13 bases in the middle. Germline CDR1 KGHSH, CDR2 LQKENI. The CDR3 bases are TGTGCCAGCTCACCACCGAGGCAAGCGGGTAACACCGGGGAGCTGTTTTTT. It codes for CASSPPRQAGNTGELFF.

J is TRBJ2-1 and V is TRBV11-3; 7 bases are a match to TRBD2. J gave up 1 base and V 1 base, and 13 bases lay outside the gene matches. The CDR3 spans 19 residues. The V gene's germline CDR1 is SGHNT and CDR2 YENEEA. The CDR3 protein is CASSLGEGEVSSSYNEQFF. The CDR3 coding sequence is TGTGCCAGCAGCTTAGGGGAGGGAGAAGTTTCAAGTTCCTACAATGAGCAGTTCTTC.

This clone turned up a few times. The rearrangement links TRBV7-2 to TRBJ1-6; 7 bases match TRBD1. V shed 5 bases, J shed 4 bases, and the junction held 2 bases outside the gene matches. CDR3 size: 14 residues. Germline-derived CDR1 and CDR2 are SGHTA and FQGNSA. CDR3 in amino acids: CASSRGQYNSPLHF. The CDR3 region has the DNA TGTGCCAGCAGCCGGGGACAGTATAATTCACCCCTCCACTTT.

V is TRBV2 and J is TRBJ2-7; 8 bases align to TRBD1. The CDR3 has 15 amino acids. Germline loops: CDR1 SNHLY, CDR2 FYNNEI. J was trimmed by 4 bases and V by 0 bases; bases with no gene match: 5. The CDR3 loop reads CASSEAGQVGYEQYV. The DNA of the CDR3 is TGTGCCAGCAGTGAAGCGGGACAGGTCGGATACGAGCAGTACGTC.

The chain uses TRBV9 and TRBJ1-2; TRBD1 agrees at 10 bases. Per germline, CDR1 SGDLS and CDR2 YYNGEE. The CDR3 loop spans 14 amino acids. Germline trimming cut 3 bases from V and 6 bases from J; bases unmatched to any gene: 5. The CDR3 reads CASSERQGADGYTF. In nucleotides, the CDR3 is TGTGCCAGCAGCGAAAGACAGGGGGCCGATGGCTACACCTTC.

The chain uses TRBV18 and TRBJ1-6, with a possible D match to TRBD1 (5 bases). The CDR3 sequence is 16 residues long. The ends were cut back, 3 bases at V and 0 bases at J, with 9 bases in the middle. The germline gives CDR1 KGHSH, CDR2 LQKENI. Here the CDR3 DNA reads TGTGCCAGCTCACCCTGGGGCAACTCCTATAATTCACCCCTCCACTTT. Residues: CASSPWGNSYNSPLHF.

The CDR3 loop is CASNQDRNSPLHF. CDR3 DNA: TGTGCCAGCAATCAGGACAGAAATTCACCCCTCCACTTT. V and J are TRBV7-2 and TRBJ1-6; D is perhaps TRBD1 (6 bases). CDR1 and CDR2 (germline): SGHTA, FQGNSA. Trimming took 7 bases from V and 7 from J, leaving 11 bases between them. CDR3 length equals 13 residues. The full variable domain, its missing parts supplied by reference TRBV7-2 and TRBJ1-6, is GAGVSQSPSNKVTEKGKDVELRCDPISGHTALYWYRQSLGQGLEFLIYFQGNSAPDKSGLPSDRFSAERTGGSVSTLTIQRTQQEDSAVYLCASNQDRNSPLHFGNGTRLTVT.

The chain couples TRBV19 to TRBJ2-7; a possible D gene is TRBD2 (6 bases). Germline V CDR1 and CDR2: LNHDA, SQIVND (reference sequence). CDR3 length: 15 amino acids. Trimming removed 5 bases from V and 3 bases from J, with 17 bases in between. CDR3 sequence: CASSPRRGRLYEQYF. CDR3 sequence (DNA): TGTGCCAGTAGTCCACGGCGGGGCCGCCTCTACGAGCAGTACTTC.

Notes on this clone: Other DNA sequences of this sample code for an identical CDR3. The chain joins TRBV6-5 to TRBJ2-3; 8 bases are shared with TRBD1. CDR3 length: 14 residues. J gave up 3 bases and V 6 bases, and 5 bases lay outside the gene matches. The germline gives CDR1 MNHEY, CDR2 SVGAGI. The CDR3 DNA follows: TGTGCCAGCAGGAGACAGGGGTCGACAGATACGCAGTATTTT. Its translation: CASRRQGSTDTQYF.

The chain carries TRBV6-4 and TRBJ1-6; D might be TRBD1 (5 bases). Trimming pared 2 bases from V and 0 bases from J, leaving 11 bases between. Germline CDR1 is MRHNA and CDR2 is SNTAGT. This CDR3 region has 17 residues. In DNA, the CDR3 is TGTGCCAGCAGTGACCCGGACATCCGCTCCTATAATTCACCCCTCCACTTT. Encoded protein: CASSDPDIRSYNSPLHF.

The chain carries TRBV2 and TRBJ1-2; D remains unclear. CDR3 length: 13 amino acids. Trimming left V 2 bases short and J 1 base short, with 5 bases between. CDR1 and CDR2 (germline): SNHLY, FYNNEI. The CDR3 nucleotides are TGTGCCAGCAGTGAAACTTTTAACTATGGCTACACCTTC. Translated, it gives CASSETFNYGYTF.